The 12 T cell receptor beta chains listed next were all sequenced from one sample in a study of blood T cell repertoires in COVID-19. The method was immunoSEQ multiplex PCR; TCRdb's version includes in-frame clones alone and lacks a portion of them. The table records a few hundred thousand clones, approximately 90% of them present only once. The sample was PBMCs or T cells enriched from blood (not recorded which). The receptor set was obtained from a woman aged 30 to 39 who had recovered from COVID-19.

The V and J genes are TRBV5-4 and TRBJ1-1; D remains unclear. From germline, CDR1 is SGHNT and CDR2 YYREEE (reference sequence). V gave up 1 base and J gave up 4 bases, with 8 bases separating them. The CDR3 totals 13 residues. This chain's CDR3 is CASSLKRGTEAFF. The CDR3 region has the DNA TGTGCCAGCAGCTTGAAACGGGGCACTGAAGCTTTCTTT.

The V gene is TRBV9, the J gene TRBJ1-2; possible D gene TRBD1, 5 bases. Looked up from germline, CDR1 is SGDLS and CDR2 is YYNGEE. The CDR3 covers 14 residues. The V end lost 1 base, the J end lost 6 bases, and 13 bases lay between the germline ends. Here the CDR3 reads CASSVRTGPDGYTF. The CDR3 region has the DNA TGTGCCAGCAGCGTACGTACAGGACCGGATGGCTACACCTTC.

The rearrangement uses TRBV5-4 and TRBJ1-5; 10 nucleotides align to TRBD1. Germline V gene sequence: CDR1 SGHNT, CDR2 YYREEE (reference sequence). The CDR3 totals 15 residues. J lost 4 bases, V lost 0 bases, and 1 base had no gene match. The CDR3 is CASSLGDRGNQPQHF. CDR3 nucleotides: TGTGCCAGCAGCTTGGGGGACAGGGGAAATCAGCCCCAGCATTTT.

Here the CDR3 reads CASSVSGDANTGELFF. In DNA form, the CDR3 reads TGCGCCAGCAGCGTTAGCGGAGACGCGAACACCGGGGAGCTGTTTTTT. This chain joins TRBV5-1 and TRBJ2-2, with D tentatively TRBD2 (6 bases). CDR3 size: 16 residues. CDR1 and CDR2 from the germline V gene are SGHRS and YFSETQ. Deletions cut 4 bases from V and 0 bases from J, with 13 bases between.

The chain recombines TRBV4-3 with TRBJ2-7; D gene uncertain. CDR3 length equals 15 residues. Trimming stripped 0 bases from V and 1 base from J, with 10 bases between. Germline V gene lookup returns CDR1 LGHNA and CDR2 YSLEER. The CDR3 here is CASSQENHKSYEQYF. In DNA form, the CDR3 reads TGCGCCAGCAGCCAAGAGAATCACAAATCCTACGAGCAGTACTTC.

The chain joins TRBV11-3 to TRBJ2-1; 7 bases fit TRBD1. The junction had 5 bases not matched to a gene; V was cut back by 1 base and J by 8 bases. The CDR3 length is 14 residues. Germline values: CDR1 SGHNT, CDR2 YENEEA. The CDR3 nucleotides are TGTGCCAGCAGCTTAGGGGGGACAGACTATGAGCAGTTCTTC. It translates to CASSLGGTDYEQFF.

This clone was detected a few times. The gene calls are TRBV28 and TRBJ2-7; 9 nucleotides align to TRBD2. With V trimmed by 1 base and J by 0 bases, 1 base remained unmatched. The CDR3 is made up of 15 amino acids. The germline CDR1 and CDR2 sequences are MDHEN and SYDVKM. Written as DNA, the CDR3 is TGTGCCAGCAGTTTATCACTAGCGGGCTCCTACGAGCAGTACTTC. Protein: CASSLSLAGSYEQYF.

This rearrangement joins TRBV2 to TRBJ1-2; D is unclear. Germline loops: CDR1 SNHLY, CDR2 FYNNEI. Deletions cut 4 bases from V and 8 bases from J, with 11 bases between. The CDR3 contains 12 residues. The CDR3 DNA reads TGTGCCAGCAGTGCCGGGGAGGGCGGCTACACCTTC. As protein: CASSAGEGGYTF. The whole variable domain, filled in from reference TRBV2 and TRBJ1-2, reads EPEVTQTPSHQVTQMGQEVILRCVPISNHLYFYWYRQILGQKVEFLVSFYNNEISEKSEIFDDQFSVERPDGSNFTLKIRSTKLEDSAMYFCASSAGEGGYTFGSGTRLTVV.

The chain carries TRBV4-3 and TRBJ2-7; the match to TRBD2 covers 14 bases. V lost 4 bases to trimming and J lost 7 bases; unmatched junction nucleotides: 12. Germline V CDR1 and CDR2: LGHNA, YSLEER. The CDR3 sequence is 17 residues long. CDR3 in amino acids: CASSPGLAGASRGEQYF. CDR3 sequence (DNA): TGCGCCAGCAGCCCGGGACTAGCGGGAGCAAGCAGGGGGGAGCAGTACTTC.

This rearrangement joins TRBV27 to TRBJ1-5; possible D gene TRBD1, 6 bases. This CDR3 spans 14 amino acids. Trimming removed 5 bases from V and 11 bases from J, with 19 bases in between. Per germline, CDR1 MNHEY and CDR2 SMNVEV (reference sequence). CDR3 nucleotide sequence: TGTGCCAGCAGTAAACGGGCGGTTCAGGGGTCCCAGCATTTT. Translation: CASSKRAVQGSQHF.

This clone has a handful of counts. J is TRBJ1-6 and V is TRBV2; D is ambiguous. CDR1 and CDR2 (germline): SNHLY, FYNNEI. V lost 6 bases and J lost 8, with 8 bases in between. The CDR3 runs to 12 residues. The chain's CDR3 is CASRREDSPLHF. CDR3 sequence (DNA): TGTGCCAGCAGAAGGGAGGATTCACCCCTCCACTTT.

This chain uses TRBV28 with TRBJ2-6, with TRBD2 matching over 7 bases. Per the germline V gene, CDR1 is MDHEN and CDR2 is SYDVKM. CDR3 length: 19 amino acids. V was pared by 6 bases and J by 0 bases, with 14 bases of the junction left unmatched. The CDR3 loop is CASSPIRSSGSSGANVLTF. CDR3 in DNA: TGTGCCAGCAGCCCTATTAGGTCTAGCGGCAGCTCTGGGGCCAACGTCCTGACTTTC. Complete variable domain (other parts from reference TRBV28 and TRBJ2-6): DVKVTQSSRYLVKRTGEKVFLECVQDMDHENMFWYRQDPGLGLRLIYFSYDVKMKEKGDIPEGYSVSREKKERFSLILESASTNQTSMYLCASSPIRSSGSSGANVLTFGAGSRLTVL.